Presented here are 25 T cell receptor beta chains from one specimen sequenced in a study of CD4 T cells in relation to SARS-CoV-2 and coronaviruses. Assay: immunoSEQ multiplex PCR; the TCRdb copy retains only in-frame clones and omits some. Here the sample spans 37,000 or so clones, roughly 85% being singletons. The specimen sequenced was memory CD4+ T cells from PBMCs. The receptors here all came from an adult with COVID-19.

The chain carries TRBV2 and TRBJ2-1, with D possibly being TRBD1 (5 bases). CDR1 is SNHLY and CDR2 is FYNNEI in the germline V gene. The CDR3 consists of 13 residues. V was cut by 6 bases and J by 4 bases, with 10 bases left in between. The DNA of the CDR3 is TGTGCCAGCAGAAGAGACAGTTACAATGAGCAGTTCTTC. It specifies CASRRDSYNEQFF.

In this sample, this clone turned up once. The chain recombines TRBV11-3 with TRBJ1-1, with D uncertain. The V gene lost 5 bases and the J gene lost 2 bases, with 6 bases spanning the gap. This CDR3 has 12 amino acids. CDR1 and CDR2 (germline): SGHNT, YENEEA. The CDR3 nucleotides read TGTGCCAGCAGCGGACGTAACACTGAAGCTTTCTTT. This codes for CASSGRNTEAFF.

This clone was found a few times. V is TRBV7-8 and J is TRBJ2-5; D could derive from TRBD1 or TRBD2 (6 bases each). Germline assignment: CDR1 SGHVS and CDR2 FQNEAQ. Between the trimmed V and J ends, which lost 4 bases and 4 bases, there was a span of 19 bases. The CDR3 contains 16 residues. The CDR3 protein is CASSSRGAQAVETQYF. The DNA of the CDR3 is TGTGCCAGCAGCTCTAGGGGGGCGCAGGCTGTAGAGACCCAGTACTTC.

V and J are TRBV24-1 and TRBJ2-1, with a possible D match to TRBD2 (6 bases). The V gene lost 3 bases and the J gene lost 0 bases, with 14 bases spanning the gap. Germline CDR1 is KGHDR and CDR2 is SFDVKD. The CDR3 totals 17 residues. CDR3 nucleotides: TGTGCCACCAGTGATGCAACACGGGGGAGCTCCTACAATGAGCAGTTCTTC. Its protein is CATSDATRGSSYNEQFF.

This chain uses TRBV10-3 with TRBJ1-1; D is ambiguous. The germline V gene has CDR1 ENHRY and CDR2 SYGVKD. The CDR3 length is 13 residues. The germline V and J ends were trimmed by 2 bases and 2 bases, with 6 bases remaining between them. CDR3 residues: CAISERDNTEAFF. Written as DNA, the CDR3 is TGTGCCATCAGTGAGAGGGATAACACTGAAGCTTTCTTT.

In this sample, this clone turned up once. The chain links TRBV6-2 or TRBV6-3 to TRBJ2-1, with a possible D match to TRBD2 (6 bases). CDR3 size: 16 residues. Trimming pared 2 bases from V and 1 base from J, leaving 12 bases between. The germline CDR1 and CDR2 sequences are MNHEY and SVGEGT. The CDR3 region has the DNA TGTGCCAGCAGTTACGGGGGGTTTTTTTCCTACAATGAGCAGTTCTTC. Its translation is CASSYGGFFSYNEQFF.

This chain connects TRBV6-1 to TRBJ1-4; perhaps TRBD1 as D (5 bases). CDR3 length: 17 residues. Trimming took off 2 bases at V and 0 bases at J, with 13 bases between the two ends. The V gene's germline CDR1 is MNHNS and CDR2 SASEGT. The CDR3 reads CASSEYLTVTTNEKLFF. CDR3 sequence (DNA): TGTGCCAGCAGTGAATATTTGACAGTGACAACTAATGAAAAACTGTTTTTT.

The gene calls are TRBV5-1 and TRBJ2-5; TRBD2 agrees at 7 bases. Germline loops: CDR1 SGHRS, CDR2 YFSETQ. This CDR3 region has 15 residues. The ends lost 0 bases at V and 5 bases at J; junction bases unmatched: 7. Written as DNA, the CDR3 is TGCGCCAGCAGCTTGGGGGCGGGAGAGTGGGAGACCCAGTACTTC. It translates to CASSLGAGEWETQYF. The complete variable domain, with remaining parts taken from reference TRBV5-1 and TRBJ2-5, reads KAGVTQTPRYLIKTRGQQVTLSCSPISGHRSVSWYQQTPGQGLQFLFEYFSETQRNKGNFPGRFSGRQFSNSRSEMNVSTLELGDSALYLCASSLGAGEWETQYFGPGTRLLVL.

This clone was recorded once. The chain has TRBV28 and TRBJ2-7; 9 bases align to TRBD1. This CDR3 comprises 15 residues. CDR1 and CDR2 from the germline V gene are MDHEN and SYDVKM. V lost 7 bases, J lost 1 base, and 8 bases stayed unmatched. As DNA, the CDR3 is TGTGCCAGCACCACTCCGGGACAGGGTTCCTACGAGCAGTACTTC. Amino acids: CASTTPGQGSYEQYF. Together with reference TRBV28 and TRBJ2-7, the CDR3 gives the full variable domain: DVKVTQSSRYLVKRTGEKVFLECVQDMDHENMFWYRQDPGLGLRLIYFSYDVKMKEKGDIPEGYSVSREKKERFSLILESASTNQTSMYLCASTTPGQGSYEQYFGPGTRLTVT.

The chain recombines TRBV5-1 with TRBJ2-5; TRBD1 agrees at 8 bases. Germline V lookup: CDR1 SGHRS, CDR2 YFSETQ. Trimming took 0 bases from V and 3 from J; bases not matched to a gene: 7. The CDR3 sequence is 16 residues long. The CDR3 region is CASSLGTGTGEETQYF. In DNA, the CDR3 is TGCGCCAGCAGCTTGGGGACAGGGACCGGGGAAGAGACCCAGTACTTC.

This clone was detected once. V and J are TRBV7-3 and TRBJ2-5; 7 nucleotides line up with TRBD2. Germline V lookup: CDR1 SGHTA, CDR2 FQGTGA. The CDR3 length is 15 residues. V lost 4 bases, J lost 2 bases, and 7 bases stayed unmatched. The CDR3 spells CASSSSGTVQETQYF. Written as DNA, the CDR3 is TGTGCCAGCAGCTCGAGCGGGACTGTTCAAGAGACCCAGTACTTC.

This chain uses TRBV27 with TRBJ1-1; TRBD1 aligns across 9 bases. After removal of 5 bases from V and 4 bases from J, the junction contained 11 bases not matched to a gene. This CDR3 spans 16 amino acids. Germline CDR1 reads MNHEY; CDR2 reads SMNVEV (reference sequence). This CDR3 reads CASSLRTGAGGTEAFF. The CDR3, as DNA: TGTGCCAGCAGTCTCAGGACAGGGGCGGGGGGCACTGAAGCTTTCTTT.

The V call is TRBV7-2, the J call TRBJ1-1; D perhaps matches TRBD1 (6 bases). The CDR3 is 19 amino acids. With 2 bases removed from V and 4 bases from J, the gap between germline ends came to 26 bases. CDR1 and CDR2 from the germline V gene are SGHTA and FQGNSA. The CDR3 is CASSLTGLLPVGGGTEAFF. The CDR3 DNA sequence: TGTGCCAGCAGCTTAACAGGGCTACTCCCGGTGGGGGGAGGCACTGAAGCTTTCTTT.

The CDR3 nucleotides read TGTGCCAGCAAAGGACAGGGCCTGAGCCAAGAGACCCAGTACTTC. Encoded protein: CASKGQGLSQETQYF. V and J are TRBV2 and TRBJ2-5, with TRBD1 matching over 8 bases. This CDR3 contains 15 residues. From germline, CDR1 is SNHLY and CDR2 FYNNEI. V dropped 7 bases and J dropped 1; count of bases not matched to a gene: 8.

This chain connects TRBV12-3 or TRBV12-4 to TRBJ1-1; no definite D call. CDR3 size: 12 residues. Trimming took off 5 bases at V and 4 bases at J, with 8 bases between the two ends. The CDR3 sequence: CASSLQVTEAFF. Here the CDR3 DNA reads TGTGCCAGCAGTCTCCAAGTCACTGAAGCTTTCTTT.

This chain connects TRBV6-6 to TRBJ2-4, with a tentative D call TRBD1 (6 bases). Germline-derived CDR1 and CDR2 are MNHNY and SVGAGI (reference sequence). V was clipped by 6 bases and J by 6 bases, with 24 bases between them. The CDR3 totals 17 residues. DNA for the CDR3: TGTGCCAGCAGCCGACGACTCGGTGACAGGTCTGCAAACATTCAGTACTTC. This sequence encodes CASSRRLGDRSANIQYF.

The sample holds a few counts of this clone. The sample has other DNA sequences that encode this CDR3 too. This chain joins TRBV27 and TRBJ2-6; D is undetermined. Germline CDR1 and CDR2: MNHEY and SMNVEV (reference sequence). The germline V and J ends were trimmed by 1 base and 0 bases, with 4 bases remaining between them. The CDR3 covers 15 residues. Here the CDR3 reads CASSLLYSGANVLTF. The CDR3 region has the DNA TGTGCCAGCAGTTTATTGTACTCTGGGGCCAACGTCCTGACTTTC.

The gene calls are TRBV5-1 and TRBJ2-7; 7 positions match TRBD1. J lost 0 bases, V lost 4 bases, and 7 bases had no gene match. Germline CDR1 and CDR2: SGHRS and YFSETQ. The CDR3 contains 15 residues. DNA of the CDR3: TGCGCCAGCAGCGCTTCACAGGGGCCCTCCTACGAGCAGTACTTC. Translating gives CASSASQGPSYEQYF.

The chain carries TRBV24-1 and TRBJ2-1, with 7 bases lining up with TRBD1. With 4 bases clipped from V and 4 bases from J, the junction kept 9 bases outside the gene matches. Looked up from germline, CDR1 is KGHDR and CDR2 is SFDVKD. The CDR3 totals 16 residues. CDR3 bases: TGTGCCACCAGTGACCCGACAGGGAAGAATTACAATGAGCAGTTCTTC. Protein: CATSDPTGKNYNEQFF.

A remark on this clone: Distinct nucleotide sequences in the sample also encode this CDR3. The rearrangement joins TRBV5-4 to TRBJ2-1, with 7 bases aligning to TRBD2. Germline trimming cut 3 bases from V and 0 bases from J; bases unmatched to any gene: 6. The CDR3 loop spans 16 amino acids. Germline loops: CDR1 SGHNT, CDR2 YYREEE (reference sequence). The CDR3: CASSSTSASSYNEQFF. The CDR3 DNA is TGTGCCAGCAGCTCCACTAGCGCCAGCTCCTACAATGAGCAGTTCTTC.

This CDR3 reads CAWSGIQLAKNIQYF. The CDR3 DNA reads TGTGCCTGGAGTGGGATACAACTAGCCAAAAACATTCAGTACTTC. V usage is TRBV30 and J usage is TRBJ2-4; D is unclear. Germline V gives CDR1 GTSNPN, CDR2 SVGIG (reference sequence). V lost 1 base and J 0 bases, leaving 10 bases between the germline ends. The CDR3 is 15 residues long.

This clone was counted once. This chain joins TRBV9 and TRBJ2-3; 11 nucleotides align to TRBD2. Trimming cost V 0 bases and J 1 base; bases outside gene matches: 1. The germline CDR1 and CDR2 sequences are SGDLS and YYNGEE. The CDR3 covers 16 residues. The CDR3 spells CASSVVLAGGTDTQYF. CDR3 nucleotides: TGTGCCAGCAGCGTAGTACTAGCGGGAGGCACAGATACGCAGTATTTT.

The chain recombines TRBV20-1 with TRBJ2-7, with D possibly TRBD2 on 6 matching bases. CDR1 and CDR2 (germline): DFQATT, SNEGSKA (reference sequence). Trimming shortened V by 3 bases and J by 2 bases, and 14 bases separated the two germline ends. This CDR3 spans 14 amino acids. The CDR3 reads CSASYGSNTYEQYF. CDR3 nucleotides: TGCAGTGCTAGTTACGGGAGTAATACCTACGAGCAGTACTTC.

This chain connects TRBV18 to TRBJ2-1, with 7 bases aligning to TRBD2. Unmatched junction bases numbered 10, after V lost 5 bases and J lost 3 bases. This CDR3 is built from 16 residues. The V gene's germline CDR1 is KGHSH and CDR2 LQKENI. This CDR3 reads CASSSGGGTFYNEQFF. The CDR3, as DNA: TGTGCCAGCTCATCGGGGGGAGGTACCTTCTACAATGAGCAGTTCTTC.

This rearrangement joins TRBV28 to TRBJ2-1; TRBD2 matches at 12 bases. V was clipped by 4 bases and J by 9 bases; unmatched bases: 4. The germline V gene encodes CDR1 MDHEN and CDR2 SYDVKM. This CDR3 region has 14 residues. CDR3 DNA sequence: TGTGCCAGCAGTTCTCCGGGACTAGCGGGTGAGCAGTTCTTC. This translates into CASSSPGLAGEQFF.